The clone carrying this TCR beta chain occurred once. One end of the junction varies from germline; a read error may be responsible. This entry comes from a study of cytomegalovirus exposure and HLA in healthy donors. Researchers ran the PCR with 60 Vbeta and 13 Jbeta primers. Produced via immunoSEQ multiplex PCR; TCRdb's table is partial and in-frame only. The table lists 200,000 or so clones, about four fifths of them singletons. The CDR3 totals 18 residues. CDR1 is LNHDA, CDR2 SQIVND, per germline (reference sequence). The TCR was taken from a boy between 2 and 10 years old in good health and CMV-seronegative. The J gene is TRBJ1-4, the V gene TRBV19, with a possible D match to TRBD1 (6 bases). What was sequenced was PBMCs. In DNA, the CDR3 is TGTGCCAGTAGTATTCAGCGGACAGCTTACTTTACTAAAGAAAAACTGTTTTTT. Translating it yields CASSIQRTAYFTKEKLFF.